The rows below give T cell receptor beta chains drawn from one sample of a study of blood T cell repertoires in COVID-19. Sequencing was performed with immunoSEQ multiplex PCR; in TCRdb, only in-frame clones are kept and a portion is missing. The data hold just over 250,000 clones, with around 90% observed a single time. The source material was peripheral blood. The receptors stem from a woman aged 65 to 85 with COVID-19, enrolled during active disease. Both conserved end residues are part of each CDR3. A D gene is named only where the DNA matches it firmly. Some rows mark clone size as missing; the rest say once, few, many or name a class of expanded clone.

>TRBV5-1|.|.|TRBJ2-7
CASRPRGRVSEQYF
TGCGCCAGCCGTCCCAGAGGCCGTGTGAGCGAGCAGTACTTC
>TRBV28|.|.|TRBJ2-7
CASRPGTGSYEQYF
TGTGCCAGCAGGCCAGGTACAGGCTCCTACGAGCAGTACTTC
>TRBV6-5|.|TRBD1|TRBJ1-6
CASRPTGQPNSPLHF
TGTGCCAGCAGGCCCACGGGACAGCCTAATTCACCCCTCCACTTT
>TRBV20-1|.|TRBD2|TRBJ2-1
CSASSGSAYNEQFF
TGCAGTGCGAGTAGCGGGAGTGCCTACAATGAGCAGTTCTTC
>TRBV7-2|.|TRBD1|TRBJ2-5
CASSVPGQGQETQYF
TGTGCCAGCAGCGTCCCGGGACAGGGCCAAGAGACCCAGTACTTC
>TRBV6-5|.|.|TRBJ2-1
CASLQSGSYNEQFF
TGTGCCAGCCTTCAGAGCGGATCCTACAATGAGCAGTTCTTC
>TRBV28|.|TRBD1|TRBJ1-2
CASSRTGNYGYTF
TGTGCCAGCAGTCGGACAGGGAACTATGGCTACACCTTC
>TRBV19|.|TRBD1|TRBJ2-1
CASRERGQGLHEQFF
TGTGCCAGTAGGGAGCGAGGACAGGGCCTCCATGAGCAGTTCTTC
>TRBV30|.|.|TRBJ1-6
CAWRIPTGGYSPLHF
TGTGCCTGGCGAATACCCACCGGGGGTTATTCACCCCTCCACTTT
>TRBV5-5|.|.|TRBJ1-1
CASSSGWANTEAFF
TGTGCCAGCAGCTCCGGTTGGGCTAACACTGAAGCTTTCTTT
>TRBV4-3|.|.|TRBJ1-1
CASSQEAGEDTEAFF
TGCGCCAGCAGCCAAGAGGCAGGGGAAGACACTGAAGCTTTCTTT
>TRBV7-2|few|.|TRBJ1-4
CASSLAPGGREKLFF
TGTGCCAGCAGCTTAGCCCCGGGAGGGAGAGAAAAACTGTTTTTT
>TRBV4-2|.|.|TRBJ2-1
CASSHQWGVTMRNEQFF
TGTGCCAGCAGCCACCAATGGGGGGTCACGATGCGAAATGAGCAGTTCTTC
>TRBV4-1|.|TRBD1|TRBJ1-4
CASSQDASGGNEKLFF
TGCGCCAGCAGCCAAGATGCGTCAGGGGGAAATGAAAAACTGTTTTTT
>TRBV5-1|.|TRBD1|TRBJ1-2
CASSLAGTGEGGYTF
TGCGCCAGCAGCTTGGCGGGGACAGGAGAAGGTGGCTACACCTTC
>TRBV6-2/TRBV6-3|.|TRBD1|TRBJ2-7
CASSRHADRFYEQYF
TGTGCCAGCAGTCGACACGCGGACAGGTTCTACGAGCAGTACTTC
>TRBV24-1|.|TRBD2|TRBJ2-2
CATRGLGEGPTGELFF
TGTGCCACCAGGGGCCTTGGGGAGGGCCCCACCGGGGAGCTGTTTTTT
>TRBV27|.|TRBD1|TRBJ1-5
CASSPTGELHQPQHF
TGTGCCAGCAGTCCGACAGGGGAACTCCATCAGCCCCAGCATTTT
>TRBV29-1|.|TRBD2|TRBJ2-3
CSVETGLAGGSTDTQYF
TGCAGCGTTGAAACAGGACTAGCGGGAGGAAGCACAGATACGCAGTATTTT
>TRBV5-5|.|.|TRBJ2-5
CASSLGWGGETQYF
TGTGCCAGCAGCTTAGGATGGGGAGGAGAGACCCAGTACTTC
>TRBV24-1|.|.|TRBJ1-2
CATSEPDRYYGYTF
TGTGCCACCAGTGAACCCGACAGGTACTATGGCTACACCTTC
>TRBV19|.|.|TRBJ1-1
CASSPGPRGEAFF
TGTGCCAGTAGCCCGGGACCGCGGGGGGAAGCTTTCTTT
>TRBV21-1|.|.|TRBJ2-5
CASSPGQGQETQYF
TGTGCCAGCAGTCCGGGACAGGGGCAAGAGACCCAGTACTTC
>TRBV5-1|few|TRBD1|TRBJ1-5
CASSLGTGSNQPQHF
TGCGCCAGCAGCTTGGGGACAGGTAGCAATCAGCCCCAGCATTTT
>TRBV27|few|TRBD1|TRBJ2-7
CASTSNQIRGRVPYEQYF
TGTGCCAGCACCTCAAACCAAATCAGGGGGCGAGTTCCCTACGAGCAGTACTTC
>TRBV28|few|.|TRBJ1-2
CASSFPRLGGIFYGYTF
TGTGCCAGCAGTTTCCCCCGGTTAGGCGGAATCTTCTATGGCTACACCTTC
>TRBV30|.|.|TRBJ2-2
CAEGEQDTGELFF
TGTGCCGAGGGGGAGCAGGACACCGGGGAGCTGTTTTTT
>TRBV10-3|.|TRBD1|TRBJ2-1
CALRESQGQGRNEQFF
TGTGCCCTCAGGGAAAGTCAGGGACAGGGGCGGAATGAGCAGTTCTTC
>TRBV9|.|.|TRBJ2-2
CASSVAGTSNTGELFF
TGTGCCAGCAGCGTCGCCGGGACATCGAACACCGGGGAGCTGTTTTTT
>TRBV19|.|TRBD1|TRBJ1-2
CASSEGQTNYGYTF
TGTGCCAGTAGTGAGGGACAGACTAACTATGGCTACACCTTC
>TRBV2|.|TRBD1|TRBJ1-2
CASSVGQGYGYTF
TGTGCCAGCAGTGTGGGACAGGGTTATGGCTACACCTTC